Below, one TCR beta chain is given with its context. The source of the sample is a study of patients with pleural tuberculosis. Each CDR3 protein gets one entry after TCRdb re-called the reads with MiXCR. The sample has approximately 50,000 distinct CDR3 sequences; about 6.8% are singletons. V was cut by 7 bases and J by 7 bases, with 13 bases left in between. The germline gives CDR1 LNHDA, CDR2 SQIVND (reference sequence). The CDR3 loop spans 13 amino acids. The sequence was obtained from a human donor with pleural tuberculosis. V gene TRBV19 combines with J gene TRBJ1-4; perhaps TRBD1 as D (5 bases). CDR3 region: CASTRRQPEKLFF. CDR3 coding DNA: TGTGCCAGTACTCGCAGACAGCCTGAAAAACTGTTTTTT.